The sequence of this T cell receptor (beta chain) was determined in a study of T cell responses to AZD1222 COVID-19 vaccine. Findings of the study overall: There were repertoire samples only from the period after the peak T cell response. Spike was spanned by vaccine-associated CD4 TCRs, with dominance at 160-218 and 743-854. Possibly, clonal diversity was underestimated; donors were largely white British and included more females.

Libraries were prepared by immunoSEQ multiplex PCR; TCRdb keeps only in-frame clonotypes and omits some of them. The sample has approximately 120,000 clones; more than 70% are singletons. About this clone itself: Its antigen is unidentified.

Trimming pared 4 bases from V and 8 bases from J, leaving 12 bases between. Germline V gene lookup returns CDR1 SNHLY and CDR2 FYNNEI. The CDR3 spans 14 residues. Sequenced here: peripheral blood, sampled on day 0 of AZD1222 vaccination. The chain couples TRBV2 to TRBJ1-6, with D unclear. The TCR was taken from an adult in good health. The CDR3 loop is CASSARWADSPLHF. CDR3 DNA sequence: TGTGCCAGCAGTGCCCGGTGGGCGGATTCACCCCTCCACTTT.